The source of this TCR beta chain is a study of blood T cell repertoires in COVID-19. The overall study: Sources were T cells, B-cell-depleted T cells, or PBMCs; the material itself was cDNA or gDNA.

Per germline, CDR1 SNHLY and CDR2 FYNNEI. Trimming removed 8 bases from V and 2 bases from J; junction bases left unmatched: 5. The CDR3 covers 13 residues. Participants were placed into cohorts based on the clinical history they reported. Two negative PCRs, clearance, or symptom resolution had been documented for recovered Cohort 3 donors. The table lists this clone with many counts. Profiling relied on immunoSEQ multiplex PCR, and the TCRdb table lists in-frame clones only, not all of them. The sample holds 450,000 to 500,000 clones; roughly nine tenths are singletons and the top ten take roughly 0.7%.

This clonotype originated in a woman between 18 and 29 years old who had recovered from COVID-19. The sequenced sample was PBMCs or T cells enriched from blood (not recorded which). The chain carries TRBV2 and TRBJ2-7; 8 nucleotides match TRBD1. As DNA, the CDR3 is TGTGCCAGCCAGGAGGACAGGGCCTACGAGCAGTACTTC. It encodes CASQEDRAYEQYF.